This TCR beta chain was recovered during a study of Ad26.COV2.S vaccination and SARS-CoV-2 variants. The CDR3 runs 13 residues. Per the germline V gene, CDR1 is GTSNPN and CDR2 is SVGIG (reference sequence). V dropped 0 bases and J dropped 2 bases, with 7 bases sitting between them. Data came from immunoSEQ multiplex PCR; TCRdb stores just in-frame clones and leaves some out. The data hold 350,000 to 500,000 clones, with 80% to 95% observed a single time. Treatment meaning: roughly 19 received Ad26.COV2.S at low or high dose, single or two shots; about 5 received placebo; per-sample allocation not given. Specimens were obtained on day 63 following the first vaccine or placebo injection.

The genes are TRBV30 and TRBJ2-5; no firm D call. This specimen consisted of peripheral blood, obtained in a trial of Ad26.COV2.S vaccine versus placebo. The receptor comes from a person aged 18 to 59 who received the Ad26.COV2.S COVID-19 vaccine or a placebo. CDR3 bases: TGTGCCTGGAGTGTACACTCGCAAGAGACCCAGTACTTC. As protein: CAWSVHSQETQYF.